What follows is one T cell receptor beta chain and its context. Its target is not known. Other DNA sequences in this sample translate to the same CDR3. This sample was taken from a study of Ad26.COV2.S vaccination and SARS-CoV-2 variants. The study, taken as a whole, reports: After vaccination, substantial breadth of spike-specific CD8+ and CD4+ responses was reported. TCR breadth and depth estimates may have understated total T cell responses.

J lost 1 base, V lost 1 base, and 0 bases had no gene match. Germline CDR1 reads SGHDN; CDR2 reads FVKESK. The CDR3 is 14 residues long. Treatment denoted: about 20 received Ad26.COV2.S at low or high dose, single or two shots; roughly five received placebo; per-sample allocation not given. Collection of samples fell on day 63 after the first vaccine or placebo injection. Some clones are missing from TCRdb's copy, which holds only in-frame ones; the method was immunoSEQ multiplex PCR. Of 300,000 to 400,000 clones detected, about nine tenths appear once; the ten largest clones hold 3.4%. The receptor comes from a person between 18 and 60 years old who received the Ad26.COV2.S COVID-19 vaccine or a placebo. Source: peripheral blood, taken in a trial of Ad26.COV2.S vaccine versus placebo. V gene TRBV14 combines with J gene TRBJ2-7; 8 bases align to TRBD1. CDR3 DNA: TGTGCCAGCAGCCAAGGGACAGGGTCCTACGAGCAGTACTTC. Translation gives CASSQGTGSYEQYF.